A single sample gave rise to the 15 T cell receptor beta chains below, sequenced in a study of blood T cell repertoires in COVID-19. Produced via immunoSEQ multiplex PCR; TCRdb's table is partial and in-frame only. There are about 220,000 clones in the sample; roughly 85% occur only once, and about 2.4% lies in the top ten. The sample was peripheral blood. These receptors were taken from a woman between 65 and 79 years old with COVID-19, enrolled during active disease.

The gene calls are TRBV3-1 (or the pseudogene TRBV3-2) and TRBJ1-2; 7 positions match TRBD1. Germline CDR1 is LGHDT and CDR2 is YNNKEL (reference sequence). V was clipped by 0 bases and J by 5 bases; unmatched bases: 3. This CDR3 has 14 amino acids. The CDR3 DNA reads TGTGCCAGCAGCCAAGATTGGACAGGATATGGCTACACCTTC. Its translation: CASSQDWTGYGYTF.

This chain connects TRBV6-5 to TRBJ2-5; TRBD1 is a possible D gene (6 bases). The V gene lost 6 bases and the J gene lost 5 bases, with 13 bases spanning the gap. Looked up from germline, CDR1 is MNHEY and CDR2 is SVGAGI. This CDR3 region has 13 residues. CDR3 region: CASRPTGRETQYF. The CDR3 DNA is TGTGCCAGCAGACCAACAGGGCGGGAGACCCAGTACTTC.

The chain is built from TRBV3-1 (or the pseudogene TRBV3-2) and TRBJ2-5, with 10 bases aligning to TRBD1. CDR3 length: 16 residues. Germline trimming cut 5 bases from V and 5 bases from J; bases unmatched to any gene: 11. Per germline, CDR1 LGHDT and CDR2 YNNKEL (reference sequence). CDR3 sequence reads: CASSLLGQGVAETQYF. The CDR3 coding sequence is TGTGCCAGCAGCTTACTCGGACAGGGGGTTGCGGAGACCCAGTACTTC.

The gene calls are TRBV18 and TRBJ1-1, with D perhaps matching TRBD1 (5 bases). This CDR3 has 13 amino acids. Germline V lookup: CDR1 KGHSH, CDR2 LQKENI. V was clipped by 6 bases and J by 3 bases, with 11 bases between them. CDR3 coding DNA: TGTGCCAGCTCTCGTGGGGGGGACACTGAAGCTTTCTTT. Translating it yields CASSRGGDTEAFF.

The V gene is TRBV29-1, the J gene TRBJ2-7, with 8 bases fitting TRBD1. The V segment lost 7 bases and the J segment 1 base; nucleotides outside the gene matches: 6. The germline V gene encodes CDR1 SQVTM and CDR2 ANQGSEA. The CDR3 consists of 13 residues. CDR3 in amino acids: CSASGQASYEQYF. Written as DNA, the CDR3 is TGCAGCGCTTCGGGACAGGCTTCCTACGAGCAGTACTTC.

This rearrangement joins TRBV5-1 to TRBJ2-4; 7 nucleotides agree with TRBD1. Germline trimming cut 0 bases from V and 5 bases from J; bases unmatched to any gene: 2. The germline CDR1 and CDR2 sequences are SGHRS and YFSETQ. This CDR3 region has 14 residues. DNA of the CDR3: TGCGCCAGCAGCTTGGCCGGGACAGAAAACATTCAGTACTTC. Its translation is CASSLAGTENIQYF.

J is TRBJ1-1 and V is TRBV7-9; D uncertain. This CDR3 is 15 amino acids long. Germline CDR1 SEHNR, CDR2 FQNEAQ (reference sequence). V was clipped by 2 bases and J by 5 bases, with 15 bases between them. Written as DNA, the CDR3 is TGTGCCAGCAGCTTATGGCGGGGATCGAGGACTGAAGCTTTCTTT. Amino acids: CASSLWRGSRTEAFF. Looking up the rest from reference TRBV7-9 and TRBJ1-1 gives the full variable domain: DTGVSQNPRHKITKRGQNVTFRCDPISEHNRLYWYRQTLGQGPEFLTYFQNEAQLEKSRLLSDRFSAERPKGSFSTLEIQRTEQGDSAMYLCASSLWRGSRTEAFFGQGTRLTVV.

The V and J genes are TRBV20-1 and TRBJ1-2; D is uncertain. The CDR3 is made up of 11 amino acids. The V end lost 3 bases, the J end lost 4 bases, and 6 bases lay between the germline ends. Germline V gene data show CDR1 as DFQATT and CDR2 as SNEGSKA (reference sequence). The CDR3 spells CSASGGYGYTF. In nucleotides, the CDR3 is TGCAGTGCTAGTGGAGGCTATGGCTACACCTTC.

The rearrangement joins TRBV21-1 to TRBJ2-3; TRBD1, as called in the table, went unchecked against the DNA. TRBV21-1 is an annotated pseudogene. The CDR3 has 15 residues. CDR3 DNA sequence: TGTGCCAGCAACTCCGTGGGGACAGTCTTTATACGCAGGGATTTT. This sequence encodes CASNSVGTVFIRRDF.

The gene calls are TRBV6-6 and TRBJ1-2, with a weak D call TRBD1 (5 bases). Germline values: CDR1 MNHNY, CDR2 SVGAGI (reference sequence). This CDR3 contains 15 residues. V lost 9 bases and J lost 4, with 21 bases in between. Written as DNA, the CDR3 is TGTGCCAGTTGGCGGGGCTGGCAGAGCAGCTATGGCTACACCTTC. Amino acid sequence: CASWRGWQSSYGYTF.

The CDR3 region has the DNA TGTGCCAGCAGCTTGGATCAGGGGCGAAATGGCTACACCTTC. The encoded protein is CASSLDQGRNGYTF. The chain is built from TRBV5-5 and TRBJ1-2, with D tentatively TRBD1 (6 bases). The length of the CDR3 is 14 residues. The V gene's germline CDR1 is SGHKS and CDR2 YYEKEE (reference sequence). Deletions cut 0 bases from V and 6 bases from J, with 12 bases between.

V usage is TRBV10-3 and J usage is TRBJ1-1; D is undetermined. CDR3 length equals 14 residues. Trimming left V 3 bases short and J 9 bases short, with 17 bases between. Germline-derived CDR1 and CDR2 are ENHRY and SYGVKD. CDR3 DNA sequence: TGTGCCATCAGTGACCCTGAGGGTTCACACCAAGCTTTCTTT. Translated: CAISDPEGSHQAFF.

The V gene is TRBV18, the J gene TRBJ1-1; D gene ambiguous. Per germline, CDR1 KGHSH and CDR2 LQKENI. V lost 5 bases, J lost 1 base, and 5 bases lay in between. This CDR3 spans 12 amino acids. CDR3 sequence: CASSSGNTEAFF. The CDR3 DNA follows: TGTGCCAGCTCATCAGGGAACACTGAAGCTTTCTTT.

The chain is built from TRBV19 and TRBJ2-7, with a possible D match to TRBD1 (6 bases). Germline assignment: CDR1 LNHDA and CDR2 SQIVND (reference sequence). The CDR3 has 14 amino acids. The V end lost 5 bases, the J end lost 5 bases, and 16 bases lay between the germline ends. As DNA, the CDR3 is TGTGCCAGTAGTGCCATGGGGGCTTGGAACGAGCAGTACTTC. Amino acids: CASSAMGAWNEQYF.

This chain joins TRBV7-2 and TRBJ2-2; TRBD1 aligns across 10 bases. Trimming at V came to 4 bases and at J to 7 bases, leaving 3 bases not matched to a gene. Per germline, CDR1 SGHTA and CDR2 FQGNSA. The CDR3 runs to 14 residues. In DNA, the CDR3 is TGTGCCAGCAGCTCGGGACAGGGGATCGGGGAGCTGTTTTTT. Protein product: CASSSGQGIGELFF.